This TCR beta chain was captured by sequencing in a study of blood T cell repertoires in COVID-19. Study-wide context: Donors in the United States, Italy and Spain gave samples during acute or convalescent COVID-19. PBMCs, B-cell-depleted T cells, or T cells were the source of the cDNA or gDNA that made up the material.

The CDR3 is 15 residues long. The germline V gene has CDR1 ENHRY and CDR2 SYGVKD. V was pared by 6 bases and J by 0 bases, with 4 bases of the junction left unmatched. Clones were read by immunoSEQ multiplex PCR, and TCRdb kept only the in-frame ones, dropping some. The profile shows some 95,000 clones, around 93% of them singletons. The chain is built from TRBV10-3 and TRBJ2-7, with 11 bases aligning to TRBD2. The clonotype originates from a human donor with active COVID-19. The donor label of this sample is uncertain. The sequencing input was peripheral blood. The CDR3 here is CAIRNSGGASYEQYF. The CDR3 DNA follows: TGTGCCATCAGAAATAGCGGGGGGGCCTCCTACGAGCAGTACTTC.